Given below is one T cell receptor beta chain in context. Antigen specificity is unknown. This entry is derived from a study of CD8 T cells in Susac syndrome. Study-wide points: By the study's own acknowledgment, its TCR sequencing and HLA analysis included relatively few individuals.

A quantity of about 0.5 to 1 ug RNA underwent reverse transcription using random hexamers. MiXCR was run by TCRdb on the immunoSEQ multiplex PCR reads, yielding one entry per CDR3 protein. The table includes roughly 200,000 distinct CDR3 sequences, roughly 94% detected once. This CDR3 region has 16 residues. The V gene end was trimmed by 4 bases and the J gene end by 3 bases; junction bases not matched to a gene: 9. Looked up from germline, CDR1 is SGHDT and CDR2 is YYEEEE. The sequenced sample consisted of CD4+ T cells from PBMCs. The chain carries TRBV5-6 and TRBJ2-7, with TRBD1 matching over 11 bases. This sequence originates from a human donor with multiple sclerosis. The CDR3 here is CASSNLRDRGNYEQYV. CDR3 nucleotide sequence: TGTGCCAGCAGCAACCTCAGGGACAGGGGGAACTACGAGCAGTACGTC.